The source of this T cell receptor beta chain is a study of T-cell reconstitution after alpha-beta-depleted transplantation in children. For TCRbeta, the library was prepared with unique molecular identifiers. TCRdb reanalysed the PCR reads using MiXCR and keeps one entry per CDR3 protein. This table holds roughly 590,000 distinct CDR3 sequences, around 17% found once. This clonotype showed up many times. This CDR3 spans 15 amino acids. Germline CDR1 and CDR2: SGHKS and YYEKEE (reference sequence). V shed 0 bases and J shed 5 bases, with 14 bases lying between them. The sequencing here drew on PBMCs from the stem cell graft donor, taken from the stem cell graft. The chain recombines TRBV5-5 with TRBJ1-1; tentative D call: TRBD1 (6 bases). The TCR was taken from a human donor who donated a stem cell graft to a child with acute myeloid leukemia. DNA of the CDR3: TGTGCCAGCAGCTTGGACGGGGGCCGGAGGACTGAAGCTTTCTTT. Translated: CASSLDGGRRTEAFF. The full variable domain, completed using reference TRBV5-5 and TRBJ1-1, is DAGVTQSPTHLIKTRGQQVTLRCSPISGHKSVSWYQQVLGQGPQFIFQYYEKEERGRGNFPDRFSARQFPNYSSELNVNALLLGDSALYLCASSLDGGRRTEAFFGQGTRLTVV.